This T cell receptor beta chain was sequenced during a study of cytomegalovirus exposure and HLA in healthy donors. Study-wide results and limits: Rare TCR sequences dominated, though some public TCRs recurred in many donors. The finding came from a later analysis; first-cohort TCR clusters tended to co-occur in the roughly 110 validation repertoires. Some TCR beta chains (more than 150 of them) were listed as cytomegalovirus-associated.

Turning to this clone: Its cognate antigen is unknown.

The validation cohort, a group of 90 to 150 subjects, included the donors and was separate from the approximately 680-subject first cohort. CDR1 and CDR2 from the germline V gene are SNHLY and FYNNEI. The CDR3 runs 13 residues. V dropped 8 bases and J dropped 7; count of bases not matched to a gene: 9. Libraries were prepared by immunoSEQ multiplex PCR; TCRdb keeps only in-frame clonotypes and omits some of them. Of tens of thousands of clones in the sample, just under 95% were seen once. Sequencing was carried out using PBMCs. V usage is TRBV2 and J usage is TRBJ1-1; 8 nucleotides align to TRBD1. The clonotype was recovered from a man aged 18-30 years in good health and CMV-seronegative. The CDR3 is CASFDQGANEAFF. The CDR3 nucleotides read TGTGCCAGCTTCGACCAGGGGGCCAATGAAGCTTTCTTT.